A single sample gave rise to the 32 T cell receptor beta chains below, sequenced in a study of T cell changes during pregnancy in multiple sclerosis. Sequencing used immunoSEQ multiplex PCR; TCRdb keeps in-frame clones, though not all of them. The sample holds approximately 100,000 clones, around nine tenths seen once. Sequenced material: peripheral blood, taken in the second trimester of pregnancy. Every receptor here comes from a female donor with multiple sclerosis, enrolled in a pregnancy study.

The J gene is TRBJ2-2, the V gene TRBV25-1; 11 bases map to TRBD2. The V gene end was trimmed by 6 bases and the J gene end by 3 bases; junction bases not matched to a gene: 3. This CDR3 comprises 15 residues. Looked up from germline, CDR1 is MGHDK and CDR2 is SYGVNS. The CDR3 sequence: CASSEGLADTGELFF. In DNA form, the CDR3 reads TGTGCCAGCAGCGAGGGACTAGCGGACACCGGGGAGCTGTTTTTT.

The genes are TRBV2 and TRBJ2-2; TRBD2 matches at 11 bases. With 7 bases clipped from V and 2 bases from J, the junction kept 6 bases outside the gene matches. Germline CDR1 is SNHLY and CDR2 is FYNNEI. The CDR3 extends over 16 amino acids. The CDR3 coding sequence is TGTGCCAGCACCCTACTAGCGGGAGCTAACACCGGGGAGCTGTTTTTT. This encodes CASTLLAGANTGELFF.

This clone was seen once. The rearrangement links TRBV27 to TRBJ1-4; tentatively, D is TRBD1 (5 bases). Germline V gene data show CDR1 as MNHEY and CDR2 as SMNVEV (reference sequence). This CDR3 is 15 amino acids long. V was shortened by 6 bases and J by 8 bases, with 19 bases between the two germline ends. The CDR3 loop reads CASRGGGANEEKLFF. CDR3 bases: TGTGCCAGCAGAGGCGGCGGGGCTAATGAGGAAAAACTGTTTTTT.

This chain links TRBV6-1 with TRBJ1-4, with D possibly being TRBD1 (6 bases). Between the trimmed V and J ends, which lost 4 bases and 6 bases, there was a span of 15 bases. Germline CDR1 MNHNS, CDR2 SASEGT. The CDR3 has 15 amino acids. Here the CDR3 reads CASSAPTGRDEKLFF. DNA of the CDR3: TGTGCCAGCAGTGCCCCGACAGGCCGGGATGAAAAACTGTTTTTT.

The J gene is TRBJ1-2, the V gene TRBV7-2, with TRBD1 matching 12 bases. Germline V gene data show CDR1 as SGHTA and CDR2 as FQGNSA. Trimming cost V 1 base and J 7 bases; bases outside gene matches: 7. The CDR3 consists of 16 residues. The CDR3 region has the DNA TGTGCCAGCAGCTTAGGAGCGGGACAGGGGGCGAGTGGCTACACCTTC. As protein: CASSLGAGQGASGYTF.

The chain recombines TRBV4-1 with TRBJ1-5; D is unresolved. The CDR3 loop spans 15 amino acids. Trimming cost V 2 bases and J 2 bases, with 10 bases left between them. Germline V gene sequence: CDR1 MGHRA, CDR2 YSYEKL. The CDR3 region has the DNA TGCGCCAGCAGCCAACCGGGTGGTCGCAATCAGCCCCAGCATTTT. Amino acids: CASSQPGGRNQPQHF.

The chain uses TRBV5-1 and TRBJ2-7; D unclear. Germline CDR1 reads SGHRS; CDR2 reads YFSETQ. This CDR3 comprises 13 residues. The V gene lost 5 bases and the J gene lost 0 bases, with 9 bases spanning the gap. CDR3 residues: CASSPGFSYEQYF. The CDR3 bases are TGCGCCAGCAGTCCTGGCTTCTCCTACGAGCAGTACTTC.

The V gene is TRBV6-4, the J gene TRBJ2-3; D perhaps matches TRBD2 (6 bases). The CDR3 is 13 residues long. Trimming shortened V by 4 bases and J by 1 base, and 6 bases separated the two germline ends. Germline CDR1 reads MRHNA; CDR2 reads SNTAGT. The CDR3 loop reads CASSASGTDTQYF. CDR3 sequence (DNA): TGTGCCAGCAGTGCTAGCGGCACAGATACGCAGTATTTT.

The chain carries TRBV27 and TRBJ2-3; TRBD1 agrees at 7 bases. V lost 4 bases, J lost 4 bases, and 14 bases stayed unmatched. The CDR3 has 17 residues. Per the germline V gene, CDR1 is MNHEY and CDR2 is SMNVEV (reference sequence). The CDR3 DNA follows: TGTGCCAGCAGTTCCGGGTATCCCGGGACAGTGGCAGATACGCAGTATTTT. Its protein is CASSSGYPGTVADTQYF.

This chain connects TRBV4-2 to TRBJ2-1, with 7 bases aligning to TRBD1. CDR1 is LGHNA and CDR2 is YNFKEQ in the germline V gene. J was trimmed by 2 bases and V by 0 bases; bases with no gene match: 4. This CDR3 spans 16 amino acids. DNA of the CDR3: TGTGCCAGCAGCCAAGATATAGGGGGCCCCTACAATGAGCAGTTCTTC. It encodes CASSQDIGGPYNEQFF.

The rearrangement uses TRBV7-3 and TRBJ2-3, with 11 positions matching TRBD2. This CDR3 comprises 15 residues. Looked up from germline, CDR1 is SGHTA and CDR2 is FQGTGA. J lost 4 bases, V lost 4 bases, and 4 bases had no gene match. CDR3 protein: CASSSTSGASDTQYF. CDR3 nucleotide sequence: TGTGCCAGCAGCTCGACTAGCGGGGCTTCAGATACGCAGTATTTT.

The chain links TRBV6-5 to TRBJ1-2; TRBD1 matches 7 bases. The CDR3 sequence is 14 residues long. Germline CDR1 is MNHEY and CDR2 is SVGAGI. V lost 3 bases, J lost 8 bases, and 9 bases stayed unmatched. CDR3: CASSYRAGGTGYTF. CDR3 DNA: TGTGCCAGCAGTTATAGGGCAGGGGGGACAGGCTACACCTTC.

The chain employs TRBV7-2 and TRBJ2-1; 7 bases match TRBD1. Germline loops: CDR1 SGHTA, CDR2 FQGNSA. V dropped 0 bases and J dropped 1; count of bases not matched to a gene: 3. The CDR3 loop spans 16 amino acids. The CDR3 nucleotides read TGTGCCAGCAGCTTAGCGACAGGGAATTCCTACAATGAGCAGTTCTTC. Protein product: CASSLATGNSYNEQFF.

In this sample, this clone turned up once. J is TRBJ2-1 and V is TRBV13; the match to TRBD2 covers 11 bases. Germline V gene sequence: CDR1 PRHDT, CDR2 FYEKMQ (reference sequence). The CDR3 is made up of 16 amino acids. Trimming took 5 bases from V and 7 from J; bases not matched to a gene: 10. Here the CDR3 reads CASSRYLAGGRNEQFF. The CDR3 DNA reads as TGTGCCAGCAGCAGATACCTAGCGGGGGGCCGTAATGAGCAGTTCTTC.

The chain carries TRBV4-1 and TRBJ2-1; TRBD1 aligns across 10 bases. J was trimmed by 2 bases and V by 3 bases; bases with no gene match: 4. This CDR3 contains 16 residues. CDR1 is MGHRA, CDR2 YSYEKL, per germline. CDR3 sequence: CASSHAGQGAYNEQFF. DNA of the CDR3: TGCGCCAGCAGCCACGCCGGACAGGGGGCCTACAATGAGCAGTTCTTC.

The CDR3 nucleotides are TGTGCCAGCCTGACAGGGGATATCTCTGGGGCCAACGTCCTGACTTTC. The encoded protein is CASLTGDISGANVLTF. The V gene is TRBV28, the J gene TRBJ2-6, with 8 bases lining up with TRBD1. Germline V CDR1 and CDR2: MDHEN, SYDVKM. The V and J ends lost 8 bases and 0 bases, in that order; junction bases with no gene match: 6. The CDR3 loop spans 16 amino acids.

This rearrangement joins TRBV7-8 to TRBJ2-7, with D possibly being TRBD1 (6 bases). The CDR3 loop spans 14 amino acids. The germline V and J ends were trimmed by 1 base and 4 bases, with 11 bases remaining between them. Germline assignment: CDR1 SGHVS and CDR2 FQNEAQ. CDR3 nucleotides: TGTGCCAGCAGCTTAGGGGGGCTAGAGTACGAGCAGTACTTC. Translated: CASSLGGLEYEQYF.

This sequence joins TRBV18 and TRBJ1-2, with 7 bases aligning to TRBD1. The J segment lost 5 bases and the V segment lost 4 bases, leaving 10 bases of the junction unmatched. From germline, CDR1 is KGHSH and CDR2 LQKENI. This CDR3 has 15 amino acids. The CDR3 spells CASSLQGQTGYGYTF. The CDR3 DNA reads as TGTGCCAGCTCACTTCAGGGACAGACGGGGTATGGCTACACCTTC.

The chain links TRBV23-1 to TRBJ2-1; perhaps TRBD1 as D (5 bases). TRBV23-1 is assigned to the ORF class and has an uncertain function. With 0 bases removed from V and 4 bases from J, the gap between germline ends came to 13 bases. CDR3 length: 16 amino acids. CDR3 DNA: TGCGCCAGCAGTCAATCCTCGACAGCATCATACAATGAGCAGTTCTTC. This encodes CASSQSSTASYNEQFF.

This chain joins TRBV6-5 and TRBJ2-7; D is perhaps TRBD1 (6 bases). Trimming pared 6 bases from V and 5 bases from J, leaving 14 bases between. CDR3 length equals 13 residues. From germline, CDR1 is MNHEY and CDR2 SVGAGI. CDR3 residues: CASREQGSHEQYF. As DNA, the CDR3 is TGTGCCAGCAGAGAACAGGGTTCTCACGAGCAGTACTTC.

The chain carries TRBV6-1 and TRBJ2-3; maybe TRBD2 (6 bases). V was pared by 9 bases and J by 1 base, with 11 bases between. The germline V gene has CDR1 MNHNS and CDR2 SASEGT. The CDR3 runs to 13 residues. The CDR3 bases are TGTGCCAGTTTATTAGCGGGCACAGATACGCAGTATTTT. Amino acid sequence: CASLLAGTDTQYF.

This clone was recorded once. The gene calls are TRBV7-2 and TRBJ1-5; possible D gene TRBD1, 6 bases. The CDR3 runs to 17 residues. Trimming removed 0 bases from V and 7 bases from J, with 19 bases in between. Germline loops: CDR1 SGHTA, CDR2 FQGNSA. CDR3 coding DNA: TGTGCCAGCAGCTTAGCGTCAGGGGTTACAGGGAGCCAGCCCCAGCATTTT. Its translation is CASSLASGVTGSQPQHF.

The V call is TRBV5-1, the J call TRBJ1-2, with 7 bases identical to TRBD1. Trimming took 2 bases from V and 6 from J; bases not matched to a gene: 10. CDR1 SGHRS and CDR2 YFSETQ come from the germline V gene. The CDR3 has 15 residues. The CDR3 protein is CASSFQGAQGDGYTF. In DNA form, the CDR3 reads TGCGCCAGCAGCTTTCAAGGGGCGCAGGGGGATGGCTACACCTTC. Full variable domain (missing parts from reference TRBV5-1 and TRBJ1-2): KAGVTQTPRYLIKTRGQQVTLSCSPISGHRSVSWYQQTPGQGLQFLFEYFSETQRNKGNFPGRFSGRQFSNSRSEMNVSTLELGDSALYLCASSFQGAQGDGYTFGSGTRLTVV.

In nucleotides, the CDR3 is TGTGCCAGCAGTGGGGGAGGGAGGTTTCAGTACTTC. Amino acid sequence: CASSGGGRFQYF. V usage is TRBV25-1 and J usage is TRBJ2-5; 7 nucleotides align to TRBD2. The CDR3 sequence is 12 residues long. Per the germline V gene, CDR1 is MGHDK and CDR2 is SYGVNS. V trimming: 4 bases; J trimming: 11 bases; junction bases outside the gene matches: 7.

The V call is TRBV19, the J call TRBJ2-7; 8 bases are shared with TRBD2. The CDR3 covers 13 residues. V gave up 5 bases and J gave up 2 bases; unmatched junction bases: 2. Germline lookup yields CDR1 LNHDA and CDR2 SQIVND (reference sequence). This CDR3 reads CASSLRGAYEQYF. In DNA, the CDR3 is TGTGCCAGTAGTTTGCGGGGGGCCTACGAGCAGTACTTC.

The chain joins TRBV6-5 to TRBJ1-5; D gene uncertain. Trimming shortened V by 2 bases and J by 6 bases, and 8 bases separated the two germline ends. This CDR3 contains 13 residues. Looked up from germline, CDR1 is MNHEY and CDR2 is SVGAGI. Here the CDR3 DNA reads TGTGCCAGCAGTTACGTCCCTAGTCAGCCCCAGCATTTT. It is translated as CASSYVPSQPQHF.

The V and J genes are TRBV9 and TRBJ2-2, with 9 bases that match TRBD1. Germline-derived CDR1 and CDR2 are SGDLS and YYNGEE. Unmatched junction bases numbered 9, after V lost 3 bases and J lost 6 bases. The CDR3 spans 16 residues. DNA of the CDR3: TGTGCCAGCAGCGGCCGGACAGGGGAGTTCCCCGGGGAGCTGTTTTTT. Translating it yields CASSGRTGEFPGELFF.

The chain uses TRBV4-1 and TRBJ1-5; D not certain. In germline, CDR1 is MGHRA, CDR2 YSYEKL. Trimming pared 7 bases from V and 0 bases from J, leaving 13 bases between. This CDR3 is 15 amino acids long. The CDR3 loop reads CASNPRLDSNQPQHF. Here the CDR3 DNA reads TGCGCCAGCAACCCGAGGTTGGATAGCAATCAGCCCCAGCATTTT.

The rearrangement links TRBV27 to TRBJ2-2, with 7 positions matching TRBD1. The V gene's germline CDR1 is MNHEY and CDR2 SMNVEV (reference sequence). V dropped 3 bases and J dropped 2; count of bases not matched to a gene: 3. The CDR3 is 15 residues long. CDR3 sequence (DNA): TGTGCCAGCAGTTTTGGGACAGTCAACACCGGGGAGCTGTTTTTT. Residues: CASSFGTVNTGELFF.

The rearrangement links TRBV5-5 to TRBJ2-1; 11 positions match TRBD2. Germline CDR1 SGHKS, CDR2 YYEKEE (reference sequence). V dropped 3 bases and J dropped 7; count of bases not matched to a gene: 9. The CDR3 is made up of 16 amino acids. The CDR3 protein is CASSWGTSGGVNEQFF. The CDR3 coding sequence is TGTGCCAGCAGCTGGGGCACTAGCGGGGGCGTGAATGAGCAGTTCTTC.

The chain uses TRBV6-5 and TRBJ2-1; 11 nucleotides align to TRBD2. The junction had 0 bases not matched to a gene; V was cut back by 2 bases and J by 6 bases. Germline-derived CDR1 and CDR2 are MNHEY and SVGAGI. CDR3 length equals 14 residues. CDR3 DNA: TGTGCCAGCAGTTACGGACTAGCGGGCAATGAGCAGTTCTTC. It codes for CASSYGLAGNEQFF.

The rearrangement uses TRBV28 and TRBJ2-3, with TRBD2 matching over 8 bases. V was pared by 7 bases and J by 3 bases, with 12 bases of the junction left unmatched. CDR3 length equals 16 residues. CDR1 MDHEN and CDR2 SYDVKM come from the germline V gene. The CDR3 protein is CASMESGRVGTDTQYF. In nucleotides, the CDR3 is TGTGCCAGCATGGAGAGCGGGAGAGTGGGAACAGATACGCAGTATTTT.